This passage covers 30 T cell receptor beta chains from one sample sequenced in a study of blood T cells in healthy people across ages. Next came a second PCR, run for roughly 7 to 12 cycles, which used a sample-barcoded 5' primer along with a J-beta primer mix. TCRdb passed the 5' RACE reads through MiXCR, listing each CDR3 protein once. The sample shows fewer than 700,000 distinct CDR3 sequences, roughly 43% of them seen only once. Sequencing was done on a sample of blood. The source of these receptors is an elderly man in good health.

In its sample, this clonotype was seen a few times. V gene TRBV6-1 combines with J gene TRBJ1-6; possibly TRBD1 for D (6 bases). The ends were cut back, 8 bases at V and 4 bases at J, with 9 bases in the middle. CDR3 length equals 13 residues. Germline V lookup: CDR1 MNHNS, CDR2 SASEGT. The CDR3 nucleotides read TGTGCCAGCCAGGACAGTTATAATTCACCCCTCCACTTT. Amino acid sequence: CASQDSYNSPLHF.

This chain joins TRBV20-1 and TRBJ2-5, with D tentatively TRBD1 (5 bases). This CDR3 contains 13 residues. V shed 6 bases and J shed 5 bases, with 16 bases lying between them. Germline V CDR1 and CDR2: DFQATT, SNEGSKA (reference sequence). CDR3 in DNA: TGCAGTGCCTCCGGATGGGGCGCCGAGACCCAGTACTTC. Translating it yields CSASGWGAETQYF.

This clonotype was seen only a few times. This chain uses TRBV29-1 with TRBJ2-3, with D tentatively TRBD1 or TRBD2 (5 bases each). Trimming left V 8 bases short and J 4 bases short, with 13 bases between. CDR3 size: 12 residues. In germline, CDR1 is SQVTM, CDR2 ANQGSEA. The CDR3 region has the DNA TGCAGCTTTTGGGGGAGCGCAGATACGCAGTATTTT. Translating gives CSFWGSADTQYF.

This chain's CDR3 is CASSFDPSTDTQYF. CDR3 coding DNA: TGCGCCAGCAGCTTTGACCCTAGCACAGATACGCAGTATTTT. The genes are TRBV5-1 and TRBJ2-3; D is ambiguous. CDR1 SGHRS and CDR2 YFSETQ come from the germline V gene. The CDR3 covers 14 residues. Trimming took off 2 bases at V and 0 bases at J, with 7 bases between the two ends.

The rearrangement uses TRBV7-3 and TRBJ2-5; TRBD2 aligns across 11 bases. The J call could be wrong; TRBJ2-7 is a better fit for the DNA end. The CDR3 sequence is 14 residues long. Germline V gene lookup returns CDR1 SGHTA and CDR2 FQGTGA. The CDR3 region is CASSRGTSGYEQYF. The CDR3 region has the DNA TGTGCCAGCAGCCGTGGGACTAGCGGTTACGAGCAGTACTTC.

This rearrangement joins TRBV20-1 to TRBJ2-7; no reliable D call. Germline loops: CDR1 DFQATT, CDR2 SNEGSKA (reference sequence). CDR3 size: 13 residues. The ends were cut back, 0 bases at V and 5 bases at J, with 11 bases in the middle. CDR3 in DNA: TGCAGTGCTAGAGACCCGGAGCGCCACGAGCAGTACTTC. It specifies CSARDPERHEQYF.

V usage is TRBV28 and J usage is TRBJ2-3; maybe TRBD1 (6 bases). CDR3 length: 14 residues. CDR1 and CDR2 from the germline V gene are MDHEN and SYDVKM. V was cut by 1 base and J by 14 bases, with 19 bases left in between. The CDR3 loop is CASSLSAGGARGYF. In nucleotides, the CDR3 is TGTGCCAGCAGTTTATCGGCGGGCGGAGCCAGGGGGTATTTT.

The V and J genes are TRBV29-1 and TRBJ1-1; D might be TRBD1 (6 bases). This CDR3 spans 15 amino acids. The germline CDR1 and CDR2 sequences are SQVTM and ANQGSEA. The V end was cut by 0 bases, the J end by 8 bases, with 19 bases between. CDR3 region: CSVEEGAFGAREAFF. The DNA of the CDR3 is TGCAGCGTTGAAGAGGGGGCGTTCGGCGCTCGGGAAGCTTTCTTT.

A few counts support this clonotype. The chain uses TRBV7-9 and TRBJ2-1; D not resolved. Germline V lookup: CDR1 SEHNR, CDR2 FQNEAQ (reference sequence). The CDR3 extends over 15 amino acids. The V gene lost 5 bases and the J gene lost 3 bases, with 14 bases spanning the gap. This CDR3 is CASSPMLAGYNEQFF. The CDR3 DNA is TGTGCCAGCAGCCCGATGTTGGCAGGCTACAATGAGCAGTTCTTC.

The chain carries TRBV6-4 and TRBJ1-2; D not certain. The CDR3 is 12 amino acids. The V end lost 2 bases, the J end lost 3 bases, and 4 bases lay between the germline ends. From germline, CDR1 is MRHNA and CDR2 SNTAGT. CDR3 region: CASSDRDYGYTF. The CDR3 bases are TGTGCCAGCAGTGACAGGGACTATGGCTACACCTTC.

The chain couples TRBV29-1 to TRBJ2-3; D gene ambiguous. CDR3 length equals 14 residues. The V gene lost 2 bases and the J gene lost 1 base, with 10 bases spanning the gap. From germline, CDR1 is SQVTM and CDR2 ANQGSEA. CDR3 bases: TGCAGCGTTGAATGGGGTGACGGCACAGATACGCAGTATTTT. Its translation: CSVEWGDGTDTQYF.

This chain links TRBV7-8 with TRBJ2-2; D unresolved. This CDR3 has 15 residues. V dropped 2 bases and J dropped 5 bases, with 12 bases sitting between them. The germline CDR1 and CDR2 sequences are SGHVS and FQNEAQ. CDR3 sequence (DNA): TGTGCCAGCAGCTTACAGGACGCTCGAACCGGGGAGCTGTTTTTT. This gives the protein CASSLQDARTGELFF.

Regarding this clonotype: A read error may produce the germline difference seen at one junction end. This rearrangement joins TRBV6-6 to TRBJ1-1; 9 nucleotides match TRBD1. Germline CDR1 MNHNY, CDR2 SVGAGI (reference sequence). The length of the CDR3 is 16 residues. CDR3 in DNA: TGTGCCAGCAGTCACTCCGGGACAGGGTTGAACACTGAAGCTTTCTTT. This codes for CASSHSGTGLNTEAFF.

The chain recombines TRBV7-2 with TRBJ2-7; D is ambiguous. The CDR3 has 12 amino acids. Germline V gene lookup returns CDR1 SGHTA and CDR2 FQGNSA. Trimming cost V 11 bases and J 2 bases, with 13 bases left between them. The CDR3 here is CASRSNTYEQYF. Here the CDR3 DNA reads TGTGCCTCGAGGAGCAACACCTACGAGCAGTACTTC.

About this clonotype itself: Given a much more abundant clone one base away, this may be a read error. The chain carries TRBV6-5 and TRBJ2-5; D may match TRBD1 or TRBD2 (5 bases each). Germline V lookup: CDR1 MNHEY, CDR2 SVGAGI. V lost 6 bases and J 11 bases, leaving 19 bases between the germline ends. The CDR3 runs to 13 residues. CDR3 sequence (DNA): TGTGCCAGCAGCGGGACCGCCGGCGGTGAGCAGTACTTC. Its protein product is CASSGTAGGEQYF.

The chain uses TRBV28 and TRBJ2-5; D call uncertain. Germline V gene sequence: CDR1 MDHEN, CDR2 SYDVKM. With 4 bases removed from V and 5 bases from J, the gap between germline ends came to 20 bases. This CDR3 region has 16 residues. In DNA, the CDR3 is TGTGCCAGCAGTTCCTCCCTAGAATTTAGAACGGAGACCCAGTACTTC. Protein product: CASSSSLEFRTETQYF.

This clonotype occurred many times. The chain uses TRBV7-9 and TRBJ2-7; 10 bases are a match to TRBD1. The CDR3 is made up of 15 amino acids. Looked up from germline, CDR1 is SEHNR and CDR2 is FQNEAQ (reference sequence). V was pared by 1 base and J by 0 bases, with 0 bases of the junction left unmatched. CDR3 DNA: TGTGCCAGCAGCTTAGGGACAGGGGGCTCCTACGAGCAGTACTTC. This translates into CASSLGTGGSYEQYF.

The chain recombines TRBV20-1 with TRBJ2-5, with TRBD2 matching 15 bases. From germline, CDR1 is DFQATT and CDR2 SNEGSKA (reference sequence). V lost 6 bases to trimming and J lost 4 bases; unmatched junction nucleotides: 6. This CDR3 has 15 residues. The CDR3 protein is CSARTSGGASETQYF. As DNA, the CDR3 is TGCAGTGCCCGGACTAGCGGGGGGGCCTCAGAGACCCAGTACTTC.

The chain recombines TRBV27 with TRBJ1-6; D may be TRBD1 (5 bases). V was shortened by 3 bases and J by 3 bases, with 12 bases between the two germline ends. This CDR3 spans 16 amino acids. Germline assignment: CDR1 MNHEY and CDR2 SMNVEV (reference sequence). For the CDR3, the DNA is TGTGCCAGCAGTTTCGGCAGGGTGGGCTATAATTCACCCCTCCACTTT. It yields the protein CASSFGRVGYNSPLHF.

V usage is TRBV5-1 and J usage is TRBJ2-1; 9 bases align to TRBD2. The closer fit of TRBJ2-7 to the DNA end suggests the J call may be wrong. CDR1 and CDR2 (germline): SGHRS, YFSETQ. The CDR3 has 16 residues. The CDR3 DNA is TGCGCCAGCAGACCGGACGGCGGGAGGGCCTACAATGAGCAGTACTTC. Encoded protein: CASRPDGGRAYNEQYF.

J is TRBJ2-3 and V is TRBV30, with 12 nucleotides matching TRBD2. CDR3 length equals 16 residues. Germline values: CDR1 GTSNPN, CDR2 SVGIG (reference sequence). J gave up 8 bases and V 0 bases, and 9 bases lay outside the gene matches. This CDR3 reads CAWSVPISSGGVTQYF. The CDR3 nucleotides read TGTGCCTGGAGTGTCCCCATTTCTAGCGGGGGGGTTACGCAGTATTTT.

V usage is TRBV9 and J usage is TRBJ2-1; 9 nucleotides line up with TRBD1. Germline V gene sequence: CDR1 SGDLS, CDR2 YYNGEE. Trimming removed 3 bases from V and 2 bases from J; junction bases left unmatched: 6. The CDR3 is 16 amino acids. The CDR3 protein is CASSAAGQGTYNEQFF. Written as DNA, the CDR3 is TGTGCCAGCAGCGCCGCGGGACAGGGAACCTACAATGAGCAGTTCTTC.

The rearrangement uses TRBV7-9 and TRBJ2-2; D is uncertain. The V end lost 3 bases, the J end lost 6 bases, and 14 bases lay between the germline ends. The length of the CDR3 is 15 residues. CDR1 is SEHNR, CDR2 FQNEAQ, per germline (reference sequence). The CDR3 coding sequence is TGTGCCAGCAGCTTGGGTGGAATCAACGCCGGGGAGCTGTTTTTT. Protein: CASSLGGINAGELFF. The full variable domain, in which reference TRBV7-9 and TRBJ2-2 provide the parts outside the CDR3, is DTGVSQNPRHKITKRGQNVTFRCDPISEHNRLYWYRQTLGQGPEFLTYFQNEAQLEKSRLLSDRFSAERPKGSFSTLEIQRTEQGDSAMYLCASSLGGINAGELFFGEGSRLTVL.

V usage is TRBV16 and J usage is TRBJ1-1, with 8 bases matching TRBD1. The CDR3 totals 14 residues. The V gene's germline CDR1 is KGHSY and CDR2 FQNENV. V lost 4 bases and J lost 6; bases outside the gene matches: 7. The CDR3 DNA reads as TGTGCCAGCAGCCGGGACAGGTTGTCCCCTGAAGCTTTCTTT. Amino acids: CASSRDRLSPEAFF.

This clonotype was detected a few times. The rearrangement uses TRBV10-3 and TRBJ2-1; the D gene is possibly TRBD1 (6 bases). The CDR3 totals 14 residues. Germline values: CDR1 ENHRY, CDR2 SYGVKD. V lost 2 bases and J 2 bases, leaving 7 bases between the germline ends. The CDR3 reads CAISETGTYNEQFF. CDR3 nucleotide sequence: TGTGCCATCAGTGAGACAGGGACCTACAATGAGCAGTTCTTC.

This clonotype was seen just once. The chain joins TRBV7-2 to TRBJ2-3, with a weak D call TRBD1 (6 bases). The germline CDR1 and CDR2 sequences are SGHTA and FQGNSA. The CDR3 has 15 residues. The V and J ends lost 1 base and 1 base respectively, with 9 bases between them. The CDR3 spells CASSLERQGTDTQYF. The CDR3 nucleotides read TGTGCCAGCAGCTTAGAACGACAGGGCACAGATACGCAGTATTTT.

This clonotype was counted a few times. The chain has TRBV7-9 and TRBJ1-2, with D unresolved. Trimming removed 7 bases from V and 7 bases from J, with 16 bases in between. The CDR3 loop spans 13 amino acids. Germline CDR1 and CDR2: SEHNR and FQNEAQ (reference sequence). The CDR3: CASNFDGPGGYTF. The CDR3 bases are TGTGCCAGCAATTTTGACGGGCCTGGTGGCTACACCTTC.

This clonotype was observed at least ten times. The chain uses TRBV7-6 and TRBJ2-7; a possible D gene is TRBD1 (6 bases). Germline assignment: CDR1 SGHVS and CDR2 FNYEAQ. This CDR3 comprises 13 residues. Trimming stripped 5 bases from V and 5 bases from J, with 13 bases between. In DNA, the CDR3 is TGTGCCAGCAGCAAAACCAACAGGGACGAGCAGTACTTC. It codes for CASSKTNRDEQYF. Together with reference TRBV7-6 and TRBJ2-7, the CDR3 gives the full variable domain: GAGVSQSPRYKVTKRGQDVALRCDPISGHVSLYWYRQALGQGPEFLTYFNYEAQQDKSGLPNDRFSAERPEGSISTLTIQRTEQRDSAMYRCASSKTNRDEQYFGPGTRLTVT.

This clonotype was seen a handful of times. The chain carries TRBV7-2 and TRBJ2-1; 13 bases align to TRBD2. The CDR3 extends over 16 amino acids. Trimming removed 5 bases from V and 7 bases from J; junction bases left unmatched: 8. Germline values: CDR1 SGHTA, CDR2 FQGNSA. For the CDR3, the DNA is TGTGCCAGCAGCCCAACTAGCGGGGGGGCCACTAATGAGCAGTTCTTC. It is translated as CASSPTSGGATNEQFF.

The sample holds a few counts of this clonotype. The chain couples TRBV29-1 to TRBJ2-7, with D possibly being TRBD1 (6 bases). Germline CDR1 is SQVTM and CDR2 is ANQGSEA. Trimming pared 0 bases from V and 0 bases from J, leaving 9 bases between. This CDR3 is 14 amino acids long. The CDR3 loop is CSVEEGATSYEQYF. In DNA form, the CDR3 reads TGCAGCGTTGAAGAGGGGGCCACCTCCTACGAGCAGTACTTC.